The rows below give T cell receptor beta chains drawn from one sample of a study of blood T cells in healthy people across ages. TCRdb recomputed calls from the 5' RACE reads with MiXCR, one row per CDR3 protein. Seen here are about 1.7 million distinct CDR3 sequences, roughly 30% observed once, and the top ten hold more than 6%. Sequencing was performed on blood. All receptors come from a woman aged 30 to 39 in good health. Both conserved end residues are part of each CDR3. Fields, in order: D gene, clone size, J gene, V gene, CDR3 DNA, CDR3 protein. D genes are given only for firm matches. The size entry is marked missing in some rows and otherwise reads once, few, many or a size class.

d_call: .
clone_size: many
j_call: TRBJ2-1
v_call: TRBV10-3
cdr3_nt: TGTGCCATCAGTAGGCTCTCCAATGAGCAGTTCTTC
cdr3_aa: CAISRLSNEQFF

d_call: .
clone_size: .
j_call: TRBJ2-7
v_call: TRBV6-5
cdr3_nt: TGTGCCAGCAGTTACGGAGGGAAGAGCTCCTACGAGCAGTACTTC
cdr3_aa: CASSYGGKSSYEQYF

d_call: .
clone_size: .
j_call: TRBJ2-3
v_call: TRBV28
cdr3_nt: TGTGCCAGCAGTTCGGGGGAGACCACAGATACGCAGTATTTT
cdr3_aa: CASSSGETTDTQYF

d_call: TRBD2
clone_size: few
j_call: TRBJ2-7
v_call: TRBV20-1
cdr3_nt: TGCAGTGCTAGCCCCCGGCTAGCGGGGGGCCGTCCCCAGTACTTC
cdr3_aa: CSASPRLAGGRPQYF

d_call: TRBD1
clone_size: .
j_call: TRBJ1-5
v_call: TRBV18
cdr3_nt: TGTGCCAGCTCACCGACAGGGTTGGAGCCCCAGCATTTT
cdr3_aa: CASSPTGLEPQHF

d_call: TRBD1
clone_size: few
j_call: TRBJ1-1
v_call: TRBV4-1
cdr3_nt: TGCGCCAGCAGCCGTACAGGACAGGCCACTGAAGCTTTCTTT
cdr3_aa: CASSRTGQATEAFF

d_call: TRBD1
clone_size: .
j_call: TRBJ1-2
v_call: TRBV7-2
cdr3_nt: TGTGCCAGCACCCCGACAGGGGGCATCTATGGCTACACCTTC
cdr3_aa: CASTPTGGIYGYTF

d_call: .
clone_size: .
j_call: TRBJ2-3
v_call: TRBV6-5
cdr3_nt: TGTGCCAGCAGTTCCTCGGGAGCACGCCGCACAGATACGCAGTATTTT
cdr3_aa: CASSSSGARRTDTQYF

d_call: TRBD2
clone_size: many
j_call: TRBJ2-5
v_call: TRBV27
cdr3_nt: TGTGCCAGCAGCCAACTAGGCGGGGGTACCCCCCCGACCCAGTACTTC
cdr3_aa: CASSQLGGGTPPTQYF

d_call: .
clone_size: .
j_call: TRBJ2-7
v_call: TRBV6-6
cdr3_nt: TGTGCCAGCAGTTACTCGATGCAGGGGAATAGCGACGAGCAGTACTTC
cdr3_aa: CASSYSMQGNSDEQYF

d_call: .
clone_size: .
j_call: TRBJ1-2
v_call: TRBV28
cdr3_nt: TGTGCCAGCAGCCGGCTCCAAGTTGCTTCGGGGAACTATGGCTACACCTTC
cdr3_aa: CASSRLQVASGNYGYTF

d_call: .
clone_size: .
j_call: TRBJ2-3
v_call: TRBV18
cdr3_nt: TGTGCCAGCGGCAGAGGAGGGAGCACAGATACGCAGTATTTT
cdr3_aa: CASGRGGSTDTQYF

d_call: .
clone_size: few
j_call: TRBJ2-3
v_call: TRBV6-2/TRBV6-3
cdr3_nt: TGTGCCAGCAGTTCCACTAGTGTCTTCACAGATACGCAGTATTTT
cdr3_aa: CASSSTSVFTDTQYF

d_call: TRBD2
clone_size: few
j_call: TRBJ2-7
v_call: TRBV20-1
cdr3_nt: TGCAGTGCTCCAGAGATGGGAGTAGCGGGAGGGGTAGAGGCCCAGTACTTC
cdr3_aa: CSAPEMGVAGGVEAQYF

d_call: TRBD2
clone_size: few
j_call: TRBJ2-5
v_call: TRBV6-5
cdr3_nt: TGTGCCAGCACCCCTTCTGGCGGGAGGGCCTTTGAGACCCAGTACTTC
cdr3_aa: CASTPSGGRAFETQYF

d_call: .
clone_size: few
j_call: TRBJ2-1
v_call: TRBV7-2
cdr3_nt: TGTGCCAGCAGGACCCAGGGATCCTCCTACAATGAGCAGTTCTTC
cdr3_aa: CASRTQGSSYNEQFF

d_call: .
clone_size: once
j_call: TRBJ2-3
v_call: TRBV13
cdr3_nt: TGTGCCAGCAGCGGAGGGGGAGGGCCGGAGACAGATACGCAGTATTTT
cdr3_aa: CASSGGGGPETDTQYF

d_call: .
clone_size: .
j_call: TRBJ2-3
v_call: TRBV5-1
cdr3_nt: TGCGCCAGCAGCATTAGGGGGGACACAGATACGCAGTATTTT
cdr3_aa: CASSIRGDTDTQYF

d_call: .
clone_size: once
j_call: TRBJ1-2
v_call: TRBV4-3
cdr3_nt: TGCGCCAGCAGCCAAGATTTTGGGTCGTCTGGCTACACCTTC
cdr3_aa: CASSQDFGSSGYTF

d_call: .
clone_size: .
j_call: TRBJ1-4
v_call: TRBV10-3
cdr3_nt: TGTGCCATCAGTGAGTCGAAGTTTGAAAAACTGTTTTTT
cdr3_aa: CAISESKFEKLFF

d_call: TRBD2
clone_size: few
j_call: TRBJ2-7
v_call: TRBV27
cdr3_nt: TGTGCCAGCAGGCCGGGACTAGCGGGAGGGGGGATCTACGAGCAGTACTTC
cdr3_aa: CASRPGLAGGGIYEQYF

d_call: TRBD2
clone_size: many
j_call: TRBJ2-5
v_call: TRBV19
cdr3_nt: TGTGCCAGTAGTAGACTAGCGGGACCTCAAGAGACCCAGTACTTC
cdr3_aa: CASSRLAGPQETQYF

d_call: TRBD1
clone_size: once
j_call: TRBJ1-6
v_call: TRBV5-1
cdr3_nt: TGCGCCAGCAGCCCGGACAGGGCTGGAAATTCACCCCTCCACTTT
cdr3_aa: CASSPDRAGNSPLHF

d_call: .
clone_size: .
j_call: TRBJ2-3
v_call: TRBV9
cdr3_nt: TGTGCCAGCAGCGTGGGCTTCGGGGTCAACACAAGGGACGATACGCAGTATTTT
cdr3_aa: CASSVGFGVNTRDDTQYF

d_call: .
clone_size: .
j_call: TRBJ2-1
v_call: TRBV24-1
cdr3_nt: TGTGCCACCAGTGACCGGGGCCGAGGCGATGAGCAGTTCTTC
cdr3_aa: CATSDRGRGDEQFF

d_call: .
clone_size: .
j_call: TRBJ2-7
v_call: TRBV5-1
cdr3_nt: TGCGCCAGCAGCTCACAACAGTTCGAGGCCTACGAGCAGTACTTC
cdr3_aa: CASSSQQFEAYEQYF

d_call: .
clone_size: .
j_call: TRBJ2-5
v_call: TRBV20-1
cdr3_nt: TGCAGTGCTAGGTTAGAGACCCAGTACTTC
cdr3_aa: CSARLETQYF

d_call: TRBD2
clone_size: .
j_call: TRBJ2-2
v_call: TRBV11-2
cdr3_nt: TGTGCCAGCAGCCCCGTCGGGGGAGGGTGGTCCGGGGAGCTGTTTTTT
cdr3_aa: CASSPVGGGWSGELFF